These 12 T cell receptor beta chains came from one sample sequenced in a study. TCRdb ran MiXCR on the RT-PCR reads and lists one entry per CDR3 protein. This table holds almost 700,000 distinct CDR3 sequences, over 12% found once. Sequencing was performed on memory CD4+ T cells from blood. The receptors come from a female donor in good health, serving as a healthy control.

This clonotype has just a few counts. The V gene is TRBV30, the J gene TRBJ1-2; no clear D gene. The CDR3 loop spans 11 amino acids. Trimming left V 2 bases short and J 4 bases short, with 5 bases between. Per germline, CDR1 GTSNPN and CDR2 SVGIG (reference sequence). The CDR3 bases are TGTGCCTGGAGTTGGGCCTATGGCTACACCTTC. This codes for CAWSWAYGYTF.

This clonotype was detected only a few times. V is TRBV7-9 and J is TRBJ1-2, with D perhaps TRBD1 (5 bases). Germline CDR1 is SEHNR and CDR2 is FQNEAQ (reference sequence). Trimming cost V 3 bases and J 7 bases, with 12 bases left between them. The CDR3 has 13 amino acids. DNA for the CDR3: TGTGCCAGCAGCTTCGGGGGTATGGCTGGCTACACCTTC. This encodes CASSFGGMAGYTF.

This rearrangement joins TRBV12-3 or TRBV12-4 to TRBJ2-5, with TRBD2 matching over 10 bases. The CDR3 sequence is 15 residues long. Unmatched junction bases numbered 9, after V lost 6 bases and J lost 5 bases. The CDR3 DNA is TGTGCCAGCAGCCTGCTAGCGGGAGCGGGGGAGACCCAGTACTTC. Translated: CASSLLAGAGETQYF.

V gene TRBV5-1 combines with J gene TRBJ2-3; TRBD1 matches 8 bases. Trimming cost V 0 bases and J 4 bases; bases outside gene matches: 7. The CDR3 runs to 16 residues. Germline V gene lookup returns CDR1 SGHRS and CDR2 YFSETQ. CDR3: CASSLARDRGSDTQYF. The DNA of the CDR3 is TGCGCCAGCAGCTTGGCCCGCGACAGGGGCTCAGATACGCAGTATTTT.

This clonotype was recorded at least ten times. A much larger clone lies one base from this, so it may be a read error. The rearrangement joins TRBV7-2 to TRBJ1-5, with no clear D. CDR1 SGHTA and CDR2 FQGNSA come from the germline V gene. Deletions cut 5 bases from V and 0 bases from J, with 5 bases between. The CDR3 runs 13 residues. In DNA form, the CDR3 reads TGTGCCAGCAGCAGGAATAGCAATCAGCCCCAGCATTTT. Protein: CASSRNSNQPQHF.

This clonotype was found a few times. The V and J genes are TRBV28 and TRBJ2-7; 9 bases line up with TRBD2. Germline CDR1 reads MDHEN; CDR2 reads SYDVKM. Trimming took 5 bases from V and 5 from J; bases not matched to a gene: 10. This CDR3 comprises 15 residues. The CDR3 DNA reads TGTGCCAGCAGTGGACAGGTAGCGGGAGCTGACGAGCAGTACTTC. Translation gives CASSGQVAGADEQYF.

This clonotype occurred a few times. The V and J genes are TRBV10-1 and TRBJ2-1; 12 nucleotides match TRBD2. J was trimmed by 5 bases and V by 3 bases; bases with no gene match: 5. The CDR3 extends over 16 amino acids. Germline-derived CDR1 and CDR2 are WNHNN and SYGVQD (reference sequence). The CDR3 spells CASSDPSGRADNEQFF. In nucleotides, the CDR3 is TGCGCCAGCAGTGATCCTAGCGGGAGGGCCGACAATGAGCAGTTCTTC.

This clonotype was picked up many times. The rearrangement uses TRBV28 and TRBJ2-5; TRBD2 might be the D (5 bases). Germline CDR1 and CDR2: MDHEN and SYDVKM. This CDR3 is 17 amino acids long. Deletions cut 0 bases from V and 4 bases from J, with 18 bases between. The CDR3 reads CASSLWGIANGGETQYF. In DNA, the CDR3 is TGTGCCAGCAGTTTATGGGGAATAGCGAATGGAGGAGAGACCCAGTACTTC.

The chain's CDR3 is CSVEDPSTSGSSYEQYF. In DNA, the CDR3 is TGCAGCGTTGAAGACCCTTCCACTAGCGGGAGCTCCTACGAGCAGTACTTC. This chain links TRBV29-1 with TRBJ2-7, with 11 bases lining up with TRBD2. The V gene end was trimmed by 0 bases and the J gene end by 0 bases; junction bases not matched to a gene: 7. Germline loops: CDR1 SQVTM, CDR2 ANQGSEA. This CDR3 region has 17 residues.

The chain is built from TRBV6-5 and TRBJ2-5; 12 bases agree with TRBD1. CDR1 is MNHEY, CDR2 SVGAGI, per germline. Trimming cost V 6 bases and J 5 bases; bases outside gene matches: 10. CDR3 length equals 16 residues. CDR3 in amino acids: CASSRTGTGGRETQYF. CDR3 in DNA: TGTGCCAGCAGCCGCACCGGGACAGGGGGCCGGGAGACCCAGTACTTC.

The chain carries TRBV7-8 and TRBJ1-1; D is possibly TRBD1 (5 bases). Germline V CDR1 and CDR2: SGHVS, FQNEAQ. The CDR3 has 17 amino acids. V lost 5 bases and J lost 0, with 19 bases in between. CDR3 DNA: TGTGCCAGCAGCATTAGATCGGGACCCGGGGTGAACACTGAAGCTTTCTTT. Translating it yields CASSIRSGPGVNTEAFF.

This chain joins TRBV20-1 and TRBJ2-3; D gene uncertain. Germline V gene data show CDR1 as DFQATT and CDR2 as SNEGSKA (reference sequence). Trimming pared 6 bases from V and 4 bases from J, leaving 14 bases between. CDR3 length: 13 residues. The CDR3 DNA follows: TGCAGTGCCGCTATGACTGGCGCAGATACGCAGTATTTT. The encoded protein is CSAAMTGADTQYF.